These 15 T cell receptor beta chains were all obtained from the same sample, sequenced in a study of cytomegalovirus exposure and HLA in healthy donors. Vbeta (60) and Jbeta (13) primers were used in the PCR. Libraries were prepared by immunoSEQ multiplex PCR; TCRdb keeps only in-frame clonotypes and omits some of them. The sample records 83,000 or so clones, about 76% being singletons. Sample: PBMCs. Source of these receptors: a man aged 25-45 years in good health and CMV-seropositive.

The J gene is TRBJ1-2, the V gene TRBV18, with D unresolved. CDR1 and CDR2 from the germline V gene are KGHSH and LQKENI. Trimming removed 6 bases from V and 0 bases from J, with 11 bases in between. This CDR3 comprises 14 residues. The CDR3 is CASSSKETNYGYTF. The DNA of the CDR3 is TGTGCCAGCTCGTCCAAGGAGACTAACTATGGCTACACCTTC.

The chain joins TRBV2 to TRBJ2-2; D is possibly TRBD1 (6 bases). There are 14 residues in the CDR3. Trimming removed 7 bases from V and 3 bases from J, with 12 bases in between. Germline lookup yields CDR1 SNHLY and CDR2 FYNNEI. The CDR3 reads CASITGGDTGELFF. CDR3 coding DNA: TGTGCCAGCATAACTGGGGGCGACACCGGGGAGCTGTTTTTT.

This clone was detected only once. The CDR3 loop reads CASSQDFNGGFTDTQYF. The CDR3 nucleotides read TGCGCCAGCAGCCAAGATTTCAACGGGGGATTCACAGATACGCAGTATTTT. V is TRBV4-1 and J is TRBJ2-3, with D perhaps TRBD2 (6 bases). Germline assignment: CDR1 MGHRA and CDR2 YSYEKL. The CDR3 has 17 amino acids. Trimming took off 0 bases at V and 2 bases at J, with 15 bases between the two ends.

The V and J genes are TRBV2 and TRBJ1-3; D may be TRBD1 (6 bases). Trimming pared 3 bases from V and 0 bases from J, leaving 9 bases between. This CDR3 contains 15 residues. Germline CDR1 SNHLY, CDR2 FYNNEI. The CDR3, as DNA: TGTGCCAGCAGTGAGGAAGGGGGCTCTGGAAACACCATATATTTT. It translates to CASSEEGGSGNTIYF.

This clone was counted a few times. CDR3 DNA sequence: TGTGCCAGCAGCTGGACTAGCGCAGATACGCAGTATTTT. This gives the protein CASSWTSADTQYF. The V call is TRBV5-6, the J call TRBJ2-3; the match to TRBD2 covers 9 bases. The V and J ends lost 3 bases and 4 bases, in that order; junction bases with no gene match: 0. The length of the CDR3 is 13 residues. Germline values: CDR1 SGHDT, CDR2 YYEEEE.

The chain links TRBV28 to TRBJ1-2, with 10 nucleotides matching TRBD1. The trim removed 5 bases at V and 3 bases at J, leaving 12 bases unmatched. Germline V gene data show CDR1 as MDHEN and CDR2 as SYDVKM. The CDR3 has 17 residues. The CDR3 DNA reads TGTGCCAGCAGTGGAACCGGGACAGGGGATTTAGACTATGGCTACACCTTC. It is translated as CASSGTGTGDLDYGYTF.

The genes are TRBV4-3 and TRBJ2-7; TRBD1 matches 7 bases. Trimming at V came to 4 bases and at J to 3 bases, leaving 9 bases not matched to a gene. Germline V gene sequence: CDR1 LGHNA, CDR2 YSLEER. The CDR3 has 15 residues. The CDR3 DNA is TGCGCCAGCAGCCGGGGGTTGGGACAGCTCTACGAGCAGTACTTC. Amino acid sequence: CASSRGLGQLYEQYF.

This clone has more than one count but fewer than ten. The J gene is TRBJ1-1, the V gene TRBV4-3; maybe TRBD1 (6 bases). CDR1 LGHNA and CDR2 YSLEER come from the germline V gene. The ends were cut back, 0 bases at V and 0 bases at J, with 11 bases in the middle. The CDR3 runs to 16 residues. The CDR3 DNA reads TGCGCCAGCAGCCAAGATGGGGGACACCTGAACACTGAAGCTTTCTTT. Translated, it gives CASSQDGGHLNTEAFF.

This clone has just a few counts. The rearrangement joins TRBV12-5 to TRBJ1-5, with D possibly TRBD1 on 6 matching bases. CDR3 length: 15 amino acids. With 5 bases removed from V and 1 base from J, the gap between germline ends came to 12 bases. CDR1 is LGHNT and CDR2 is FRNRAP in the germline V gene. CDR3 protein: CASGAGTPSNQPQHF. CDR3 nucleotide sequence: TGTGCTAGTGGTGCCGGGACACCAAGCAATCAGCCCCAGCATTTT. The complete variable domain, with remaining parts taken from reference TRBV12-5 and TRBJ1-5, reads DARVTQTPRHKVTEMGQEVTMRCQPILGHNTVFWYRQTMMQGLELLAYFRNRAPLDDSGMPKDRFSAEMPDATLATLKIQPSEPRDSAVYFCASGAGTPSNQPQHFGDGTRLSIL.

The chain recombines TRBV10-3 with TRBJ1-1, with 7 bases matching TRBD1. The V segment lost 0 bases and the J segment 2 bases; nucleotides outside the gene matches: 3. Germline V gene sequence: CDR1 ENHRY, CDR2 SYGVKD. This CDR3 is 15 amino acids long. CDR3 coding DNA: TGTGCCATCAGTGAGTCAGACAGGGCCAACACTGAAGCTTTCTTT. Translating it yields CAISESDRANTEAFF.

The chain couples TRBV2 to TRBJ1-2; D is unclear. CDR3 length equals 10 residues. Germline lookup yields CDR1 SNHLY and CDR2 FYNNEI. Trimming shortened V by 7 bases and J by 5 bases, and 5 bases separated the two germline ends. CDR3 sequence (DNA): TGTGCCAGCACCGGGTATGGCTACACCTTC. Protein product: CASTGYGYTF.

J is TRBJ1-4 and V is TRBV6-1, with 7 bases lining up with TRBD1. Germline V gene data show CDR1 as MNHNS and CDR2 as SASEGT. The junction had 12 bases not matched to a gene; V was cut back by 7 bases and J by 10 bases. This CDR3 has 14 residues. CDR3 in amino acids: CASIGGSNLVKLFF. The DNA for the CDR3 is TGTGCCAGCATAGGGGGCAGCAACCTCGTAAAACTGTTTTTT.

This clone was seen more than once but under ten times. The chain recombines TRBV5-4 with TRBJ2-7; possibly TRBD1 for D (5 bases). The CDR3 is made up of 14 amino acids. V was shortened by 2 bases and J by 6 bases, with 15 bases between the two germline ends. In germline, CDR1 is SGHNT, CDR2 YYREEE (reference sequence). As DNA, the CDR3 is TGTGCCAGCAGCTTCTCAGAGACAGTAGGCGAGCAGTACTTC. Protein sequence: CASSFSETVGEQYF. The variable domain in full, completed from reference TRBV5-4 and TRBJ2-7, reads ETGVTQSPTHLIKTRGQQVTLRCSSQSGHNTVSWYQQALGQGPQFIFQYYREEENGRGNFPPRFSGLQFPNYSSELNVNALELDDSALYLCASSFSETVGEQYFGPGTRLTVT.

The chain employs TRBV19 and TRBJ1-5; 9 bases align to TRBD1. The germline gives CDR1 LNHDA, CDR2 SQIVND (reference sequence). V trimming: 5 bases; J trimming: 0 bases; junction bases outside the gene matches: 11. The CDR3 loop spans 18 amino acids. CDR3 sequence: CASSGDRVSMYSNQPQHF. As DNA, the CDR3 is TGTGCCAGTAGTGGGGACAGGGTATCAATGTATAGCAATCAGCCCCAGCATTTT.

This sequence joins TRBV7-2 and TRBJ2-1; D unresolved. V was cut by 5 bases and J by 2 bases, with 19 bases left in between. This CDR3 is 17 amino acids long. Germline V gives CDR1 SGHTA, CDR2 FQGNSA. In nucleotides, the CDR3 is TGTGCCAGCAGCCGCGGCCCTGTGCACGGCGCCTACAATGAGCAGTTCTTC. It is translated as CASSRGPVHGAYNEQFF.